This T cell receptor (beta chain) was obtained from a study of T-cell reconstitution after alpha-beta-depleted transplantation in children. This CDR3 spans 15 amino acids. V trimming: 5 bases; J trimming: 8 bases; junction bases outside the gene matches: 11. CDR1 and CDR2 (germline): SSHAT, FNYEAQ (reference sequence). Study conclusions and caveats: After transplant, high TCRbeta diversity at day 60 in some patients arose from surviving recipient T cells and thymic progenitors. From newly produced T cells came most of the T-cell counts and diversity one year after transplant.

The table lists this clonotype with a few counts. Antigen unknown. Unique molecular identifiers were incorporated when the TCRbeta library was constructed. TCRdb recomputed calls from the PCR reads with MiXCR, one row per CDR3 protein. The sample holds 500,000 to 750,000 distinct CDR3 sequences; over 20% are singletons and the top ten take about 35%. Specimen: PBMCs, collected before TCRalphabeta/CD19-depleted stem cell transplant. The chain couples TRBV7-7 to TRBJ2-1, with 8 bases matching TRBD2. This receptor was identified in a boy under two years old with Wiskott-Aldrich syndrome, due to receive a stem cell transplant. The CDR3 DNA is TGTGCCAGCAGCAACGGAGCGGGGGCTCACCATGAGCAGTTCTTC. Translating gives CASSNGAGAHHEQFF.